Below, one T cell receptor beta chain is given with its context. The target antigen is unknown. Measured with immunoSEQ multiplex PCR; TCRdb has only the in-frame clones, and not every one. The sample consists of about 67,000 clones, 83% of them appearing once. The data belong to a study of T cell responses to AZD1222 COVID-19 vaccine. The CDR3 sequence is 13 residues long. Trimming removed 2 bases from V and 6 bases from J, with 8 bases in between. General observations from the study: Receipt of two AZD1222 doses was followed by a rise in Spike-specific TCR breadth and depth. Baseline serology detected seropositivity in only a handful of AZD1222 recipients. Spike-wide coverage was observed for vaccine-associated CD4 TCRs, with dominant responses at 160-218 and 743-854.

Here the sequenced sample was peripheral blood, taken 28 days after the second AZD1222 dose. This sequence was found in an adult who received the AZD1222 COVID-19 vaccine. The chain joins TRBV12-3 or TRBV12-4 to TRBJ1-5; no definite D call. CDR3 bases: TGTGCCAGCAGTTTAAACAGCGGTCAGCCCCAGCATTTT. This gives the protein CASSLNSGQPQHF.